This is a list of T cell receptor beta chains from one sample in a study of blood T cells in healthy people across ages. Via MiXCR, TCRdb re-called the 5' RACE reads, giving one row per CDR3 protein. The sample yields around 820,000 distinct CDR3 sequences, roughly 25% seen once. This sample also appeared in a second study, on T cells of mothers and their children.

The sequencing sample was made of blood. These TCRs come from a boy under 18 in good health. CDR3s include the opening cysteine and the closing phenylalanine or tryptophan. The D gene is left open where the match is weak. Rows may omit the clone size; those that give it use once, few, many or a size class.

>TRBV7-6|.|few|TRBJ2-7
TGTGCCAGCAGCTTAGCAAAAAGGGGTTTCGGGGAGCAGTACTTC
CASSLAKRGFGEQYF
>TRBV7-9|.|.|TRBJ1-4
TGTGCCAGCACTTCGGAGACCAGAAGGCATGAAAAACTGTTTTTT
CASTSETRRHEKLFF
>TRBV3-1|.|many|TRBJ2-1
TGTGCCAGCAGCCAAAAAGCTTTTGAGCAGTTCTTC
CASSQKAFEQFF
>TRBV27|.|few|TRBJ2-5
TGTGCCAGCAGTGCGGGACCCCAAGGAGAGACCCAGTACTTC
CASSAGPQGETQYF
>TRBV29-1|.|.|TRBJ2-1
TGCAGCGTTGGTTCTAAGGTAGAGCAGTTCTTC
CSVGSKVEQFF
>TRBV7-8|.|.|TRBJ2-3
TGTGCCAGCAGCTCCCAGGGGGGATACACAGATACGCAGTATTTT
CASSSQGGYTDTQYF
>TRBV4-3|TRBD2|few|TRBJ2-5
TGCGCCAACAGCCAACGGACTAGCGGAGAGTACCAAGAGACCCAGTACTTC
CANSQRTSGEYQETQYF
>TRBV29-1|.|.|TRBJ2-1
TGCAGCGTGGGTATCGGACCAGTCTTGGAGAATGAGCAGTTCTTC
CSVGIGPVLENEQFF
>TRBV2|TRBD2|.|TRBJ2-1
TGTGCCAGCAGTGGGCGACTAGCGGGATACAATGAGCAGTTCTTC
CASSGRLAGYNEQFF
>TRBV7-2|.|few|TRBJ1-1
TGTGCCAGCAGCCTTTTAAACAAGAACACTGAAGCTTTCTTT
CASSLLNKNTEAFF
>TRBV4-3|TRBD1|few|TRBJ1-5
TGCGCCAGCAGCCAAGATCATAACAGGGGGCTCAATCAGCCCCAGCATTTT
CASSQDHNRGLNQPQHF
>TRBV4-3|TRBD2|.|TRBJ2-6
TGCGCCAGCAGCCAAGATCTCGGGGGGGACCACTCTGGGGCCAACGTCCTGACTTTC
CASSQDLGGDHSGANVLTF
>TRBV2|.|.|TRBJ1-2
TGTGCCAGAAGGGACGGAGCTAACTATGGCTACACCTTC
CARRDGANYGYTF
>TRBV9|.|few|TRBJ2-7
TGTGCCAGCAGCCCGCGGAGGGACCCTACCTACGAGCAGTACTTC
CASSPRRDPTYEQYF
>TRBV28|.|.|TRBJ1-1
TGTGCCAGCAGTTTTAGGGAAAGGGACACTGAAGCTTTCTTT
CASSFRERDTEAFF
>TRBV9|.|.|TRBJ2-3
TGTGCCAGCAATGTTGCGGGGAACACAGATACGCAGTATTTT
CASNVAGNTDTQYF
>TRBV6-5|TRBD1|.|TRBJ2-3
TGTGCCAGCAGTTACACAGACAGGGCGGATACGCAGTATTTT
CASSYTDRADTQYF
>TRBV7-9|.|few|TRBJ1-4
TGTGCCAGCAGCTTATATCCCAGGGAAAAACTGTTTTTT
CASSLYPREKLFF
>TRBV20-1|.|few|TRBJ2-6
TGCAGTGCTAGAGTGCTGCCTGGGGCCAACGTCCTGACTTTC
CSARVLPGANVLTF
>TRBV12-3/TRBV12-4|.|.|TRBJ1-4
TGTGCCAGCAGTTCCACCGGGTGGGGAGAAAAACTGTTTTTT
CASSSTGWGEKLFF
>TRBV4-3|.|few|TRBJ1-6
TGCGCCAGCAGCCAAGTTCCCTCTGACAAATACTATAATTCACCCCTCCACTTT
CASSQVPSDKYYNSPLHF
>TRBV7-9|.|once|TRBJ1-1
TGTGCCAGCACTCTGGAGAACACTGAAGCTTTCTTT
CASTLENTEAFF
>TRBV20-1|TRBD1|.|TRBJ2-7
TGCAGTGCTAGGGGGGACAGGGGAGTGTACGAGCAGTACTTC
CSARGDRGVYEQYF
>TRBV11-2|TRBD2|few|TRBJ2-1
TGTGCCAGCAGCTACCACGGTGGCGGGGGGTTCTGGAATGAGCAGTTCTTC
CASSYHGGGGFWNEQFF
>TRBV7-8|.|.|TRBJ2-5
TGTGCCACTGGGGGTAGCGGTCGTTTCAATGAGCGGTTCTTC
CATGGSGRFNERFF
>TRBV4-1|.|.|TRBJ2-7
TGCGCCAGCAGCCCAGCTGGGACGTCCTACGAGCAGTACTTC
CASSPAGTSYEQYF
>TRBV5-5|.|.|TRBJ2-2
TGTGCCAGCAGCTTGTGGGGGATGAACACCGGGGAGCTGTTTTTT
CASSLWGMNTGELFF
>TRBV7-9|.|.|TRBJ2-1
TGTGCCAGCAGCCAAGCCCTTGGGGGGCCCACCAATGAGCAGTTCTTC
CASSQALGGPTNEQFF
>TRBV7-2|.|few|TRBJ2-2
TGTGCCAGCAGCGATTACGGGGAGCTGTTTTTT
CASSDYGELFF
>TRBV24-1|.|.|TRBJ1-4
TGTGCCACCAGTGGGGACACCCGAAGGAATGAAAAACTGTTTTTT
CATSGDTRRNEKLFF
>TRBV28|.|few|TRBJ1-2
TGTGCCATCATCACTGCTAACTATGGCTACACCTTC
CAIITANYGYTF
>TRBV20-1|TRBD2|.|TRBJ2-1
TGCAGTGCCACCGGGACTAGCGCCCTCGAAGAGCAGTTCTTC
CSATGTSALEEQFF
>TRBV20-1|.|few|TRBJ2-5
TGCAGTGCTAGAGAGGGGTGGCGAGAGACCCAGTACTTC
CSAREGWRETQYF
>TRBV11-1|.|.|TRBJ2-7
TGTGCCAGCAGCCGAAGGGGGGGGACCAGCTCCTACGAGCAGTACTTC
CASSRRGGTSSYEQYF
>TRBV7-2|.|.|TRBJ2-5
TGTGCCAGCAGCTTAGACCAGCAAGAGACCCAGTACTTC
CASSLDQQETQYF
>TRBV18|.|few|TRBJ2-4
TGTGCCAGCTCACCACCGTCAACCAAAAGCATTCAGTACTTC
CASSPPSTKSIQYF
>TRBV4-1|.|.|TRBJ2-1
TGCGCCAGCAGCCAGCAAGCCGAGATGTATGAGCAGTTCTTC
CASSQQAEMYEQFF
>TRBV7-9|TRBD1|many|TRBJ2-5
TGTGCCACGGGGGACAGGGGCCAGCAAGAGACCCAGTACTTC
CATGDRGQQETQYF
>TRBV24-1|.|few|TRBJ2-3
TGTGCCACCAGTGATACAAGGGCTCTAACAGATACGCAGTATTTT
CATSDTRALTDTQYF
>TRBV20-1|.|.|TRBJ2-7
TGCAGCGCGAAACCACGAACCTCCTACGAGCAGTACTTC
CSAKPRTSYEQYF
>TRBV7-9|TRBD1|few|TRBJ2-1
TGTGCCAGCATCGGGGACAGCTCCTACAATGAGCAGTTCTTC
CASIGDSSYNEQFF
>TRBV4-3|.|.|TRBJ2-1
TGCGCCAGCAGCGACGGACGGTACTACAATGAGCAGTTCTTC
CASSDGRYYNEQFF
>TRBV27|.|few|TRBJ2-5
TGTGCCAGCAGTTTATTAGGGGGGACGGAAGAGACCCAGTACTTC
CASSLLGGTEETQYF
>TRBV20-1|TRBD1|.|TRBJ2-5
TGCAGTGCTAGTTTAGGGACAGGGGGAAAGGGAGAGACCCAGTACTTC
CSASLGTGGKGETQYF
>TRBV6-5|TRBD1|.|TRBJ1-1
TGTGCCAGCAGTTACCGGGACAGGAACACTGAAGCTTTCTTT
CASSYRDRNTEAFF
>TRBV24-1|TRBD1|.|TRBJ1-1
TGTGCCACCAGTGCTGGGACAGGGGGCGTCACTGAAGCTTTCTTT
CATSAGTGGVTEAFF
>TRBV11-1|.|.|TRBJ2-5
TGTGCCAGCAGCTTAGACGTCGTCCAGGTGGAGACCCAGTACTTC
CASSLDVVQVETQYF